The 9 T cell receptor beta chains given below trace back to one sample, sequenced in a study of cytomegalovirus exposure and HLA in healthy donors. PCR employed 60 Vbeta and 13 Jbeta primers. Libraries were prepared by immunoSEQ multiplex PCR; TCRdb keeps only in-frame clonotypes and omits some of them. Across about 64,000 clones, the top ten clones capture about 3.6% of the sample. Sequenced: PBMCs. The receptors originated from a young woman in good health and CMV-seronegative.

V gene TRBV2 combines with J gene TRBJ1-2, with 9 bases aligning to TRBD1. J gave up 4 bases and V 1 base, and 10 bases lay outside the gene matches. CDR1 SNHLY and CDR2 FYNNEI come from the germline V gene. This CDR3 is built from 17 residues. CDR3 sequence: CASSEGTGEYWSYGYTF. CDR3 nucleotides: TGTGCCAGCAGTGAAGGGACAGGGGAATATTGGAGCTATGGCTACACCTTC.

The V gene is TRBV19, the J gene TRBJ1-5; possible D gene TRBD1, 6 bases. The germline V and J ends were trimmed by 5 bases and 0 bases, with 14 bases remaining between them. The CDR3 spans 16 residues. Germline V lookup: CDR1 LNHDA, CDR2 SQIVND (reference sequence). The CDR3 DNA sequence: TGTGCCAGTAGTTTACGACAGGTTTATAGCAATCAGCCCCAGCATTTT. Protein: CASSLRQVYSNQPQHF.

The rearrangement links TRBV25-1 to TRBJ2-3; TRBD1 matches 7 bases. The CDR3 has 17 amino acids. V trimming: 6 bases; J trimming: 5 bases; junction bases outside the gene matches: 17. Germline-derived CDR1 and CDR2 are MGHDK and SYGVNS. Written as DNA, the CDR3 is TGTGCCAGCAGGGGTCAATACAGGGGAGCCCCACAAGATACGCAGTATTTT. Translating it yields CASRGQYRGAPQDTQYF.

The rearrangement uses TRBV6-5 and TRBJ2-3; 8 bases are shared with TRBD2. The CDR3 sequence is 15 residues long. With V trimmed by 6 bases and J by 5 bases, 10 bases remained unmatched. Germline V gene data show CDR1 as MNHEY and CDR2 as SVGAGI. The CDR3 region has the DNA TGTGCCAGCAGCTTCAGCGGGAGCTGGGGAGATACGCAGTATTTT. Protein product: CASSFSGSWGDTQYF.

This chain uses TRBV30 with TRBJ2-2; TRBD1 agrees at 9 bases. After removal of 5 bases from V and 6 bases from J, the junction contained 7 bases not matched to a gene. The germline CDR1 and CDR2 sequences are GTSNPN and SVGIG (reference sequence). There are 14 residues in the CDR3. CDR3 sequence (DNA): TGTGCCTGGGAGGGGACAGGGTTCCCCGGGGAGCTGTTTTTT. It specifies CAWEGTGFPGELFF.

The chain joins TRBV30 to TRBJ1-1; no clear D gene. Trimming removed 4 bases at V and 1 base at J, with 10 bases between. The CDR3 contains 13 residues. CDR1 and CDR2 from the germline V gene are GTSNPN and SVGIG (reference sequence). Written as DNA, the CDR3 is TGTGCCTGGAAGATCGCGAGGAACACTGAAGCTTTCTTT. It encodes CAWKIARNTEAFF.

This chain uses TRBV5-6 with TRBJ1-1; D gene unclear. The V gene's germline CDR1 is SGHDT and CDR2 YYEEEE. The CDR3 is 15 residues long. The V end was cut by 3 bases, the J end by 1 base, with 13 bases between. The CDR3 DNA sequence: TGTGCCAGCAGCTGGCCCGCAGAAAAGAACACTGAAGCTTTCTTT. Translating gives CASSWPAEKNTEAFF.

The rearrangement joins TRBV29-1 to TRBJ1-2, with 7 bases matching TRBD1. The CDR3 runs to 12 residues. V lost 6 bases, J lost 4 bases, and 5 bases stayed unmatched. The germline CDR1 and CDR2 sequences are SQVTM and ANQGSEA. The CDR3: CSVTGQSYGYTF. CDR3 DNA sequence: TGCAGCGTGACGGGACAGAGCTATGGCTACACCTTC.

The chain is built from TRBV5-1 and TRBJ2-7, with TRBD2 matching 14 bases. The trim removed 4 bases at V and 7 bases at J, leaving 4 bases unmatched. The germline V gene encodes CDR1 SGHRS and CDR2 YFSETQ. The CDR3 spans 14 residues. The CDR3 protein is CASSVGLAGEEQYF. CDR3 nucleotide sequence: TGCGCCAGCAGCGTGGGACTAGCGGGAGAGGAGCAGTACTTC. Full variable domain (outside the CDR3, taken from reference TRBV5-1 and TRBJ2-7): KAGVTQTPRYLIKTRGQQVTLSCSPISGHRSVSWYQQTPGQGLQFLFEYFSETQRNKGNFPGRFSGRQFSNSRSEMNVSTLELGDSALYLCASSVGLAGEEQYFGPGTRLTVT.